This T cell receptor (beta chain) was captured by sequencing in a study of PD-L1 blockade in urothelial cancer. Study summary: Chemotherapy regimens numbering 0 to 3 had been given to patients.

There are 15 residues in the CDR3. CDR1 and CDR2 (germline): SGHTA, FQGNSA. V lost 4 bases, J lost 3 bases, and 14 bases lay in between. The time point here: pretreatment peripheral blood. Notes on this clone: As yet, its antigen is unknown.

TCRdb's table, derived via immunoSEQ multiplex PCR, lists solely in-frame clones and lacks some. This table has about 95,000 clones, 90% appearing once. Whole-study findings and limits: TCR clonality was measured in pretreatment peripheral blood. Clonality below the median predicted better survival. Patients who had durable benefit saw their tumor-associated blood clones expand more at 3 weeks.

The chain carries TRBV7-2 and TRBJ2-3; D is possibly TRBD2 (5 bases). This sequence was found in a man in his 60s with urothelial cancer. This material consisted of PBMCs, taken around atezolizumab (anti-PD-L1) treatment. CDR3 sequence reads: CASSSGGHKTDTQYF. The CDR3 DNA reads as TGTGCCAGCAGCTCGGGCGGGCATAAGACAGATACGCAGTATTTT.